This TCR beta chain was observed in a study of cytomegalovirus exposure and HLA in healthy donors. Study findings and constraints: Researchers reported that a few CMV-associated chains were confirmed in vitro as CMV antigen-specific. A later analysis showed TCR association rates differing by HLA locus, peaking at DRB1 and lowest at HLA-C. The authors considered a cluster of highly shared sequence variants likely to be a sequencing artifact. In a later analysis, at a false discovery rate of 0.05, 15,000 to 20,000 TCR beta sequences were associated with HLA alleles.

Amplification used 60 Vbeta primers and 13 Jbeta primers. The repertoire was sequenced with immunoSEQ multiplex PCR; TCRdb's copy has only in-frame clones and lacks some. The sample records around 55,000 clones, approximately 78% being singletons. On this clone itself: Its antigen is as yet unknown.

Sequenced sample: PBMCs. This TCR was sampled from a female donor in good health and CMV-seronegative.

Here the CDR3 DNA reads TGCGCCAGCAGCGACCAGACAGGTTTCACAGATACGCAGTATTTT. It encodes CASSDQTGFTDTQYF. V is TRBV5-1 and J is TRBJ2-3, with D maybe TRBD1 (6 bases). This CDR3 region has 15 residues. Trimming shortened V by 4 bases and J by 2 bases, and 14 bases separated the two germline ends. CDR1 and CDR2 (germline): SGHRS, YFSETQ.